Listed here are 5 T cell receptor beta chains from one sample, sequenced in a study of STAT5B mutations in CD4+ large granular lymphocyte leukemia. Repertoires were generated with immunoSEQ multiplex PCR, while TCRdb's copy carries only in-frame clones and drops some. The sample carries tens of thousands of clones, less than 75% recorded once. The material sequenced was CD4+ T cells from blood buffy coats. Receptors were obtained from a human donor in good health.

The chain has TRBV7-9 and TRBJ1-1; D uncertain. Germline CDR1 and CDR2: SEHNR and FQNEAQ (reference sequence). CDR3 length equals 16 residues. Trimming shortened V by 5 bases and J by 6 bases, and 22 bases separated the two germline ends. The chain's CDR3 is CASSPRVQMRFAEAFF. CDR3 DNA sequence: TGTGCCAGCAGCCCTAGAGTGCAGATGAGGTTCGCTGAAGCTTTCTTT.

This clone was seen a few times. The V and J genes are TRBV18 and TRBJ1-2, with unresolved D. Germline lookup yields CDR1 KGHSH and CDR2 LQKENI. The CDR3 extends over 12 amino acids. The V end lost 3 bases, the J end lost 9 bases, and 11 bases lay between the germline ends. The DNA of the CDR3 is TGTGCCAGCTCACCGTCGGACGGTCGCTACACCTTC. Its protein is CASSPSDGRYTF.

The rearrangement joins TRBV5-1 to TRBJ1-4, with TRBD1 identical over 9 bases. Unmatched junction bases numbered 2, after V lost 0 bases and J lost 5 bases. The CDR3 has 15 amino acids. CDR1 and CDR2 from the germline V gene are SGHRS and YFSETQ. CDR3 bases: TGCGCCAGCAGCTTGGGGGACAGGGAAAATGAAAAACTGTTTTTT. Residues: CASSLGDRENEKLFF.

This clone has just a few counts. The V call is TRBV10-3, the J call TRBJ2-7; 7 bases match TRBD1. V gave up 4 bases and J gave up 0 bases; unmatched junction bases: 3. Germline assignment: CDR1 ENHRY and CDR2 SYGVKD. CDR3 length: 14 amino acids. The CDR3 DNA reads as TGTGCCATCAGTGGGACAGGCAGCTCCTACGAGCAGTACTTC. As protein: CAISGTGSSYEQYF.

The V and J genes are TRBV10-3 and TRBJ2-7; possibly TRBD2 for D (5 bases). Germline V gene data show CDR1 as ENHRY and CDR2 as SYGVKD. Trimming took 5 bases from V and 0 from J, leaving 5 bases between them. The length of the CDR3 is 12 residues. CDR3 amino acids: CAISSGSYEQYF. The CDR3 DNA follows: TGTGCCATCAGTAGCGGCTCCTACGAGCAGTACTTC.